Listed below are T cell receptor beta chains from one sample, sequenced in a study of T cell responses to AZD1222 COVID-19 vaccine. Repertoires were generated with immunoSEQ multiplex PCR, while TCRdb's copy carries only in-frame clones and drops some. This repertoire shows some 150,000 clones, 85% to 95% found once; its top ten account for 5.1%. The material sequenced was peripheral blood, taken on day 0 of AZD1222 vaccination. These receptors all stem from an adult in good health. Both conserved end residues are part of each CDR3. The D gene is left open where the match is weak. Not all rows give a size; the values are once, few, many and, for expanded clones, a class.

J | D | V | size | DNA | CDR3
TRBJ1-5 | NA | TRBV30 | NA | TGTGCCTGGAGTGTAAGGGGAGATCAGCCCCAGCATTTT | CAWSVRGDQPQHF
TRBJ1-5 | TRBD1 | TRBV4-2 | many | TGTGCCAGCAGCCAATCCTCGGACAGGGGGCATCAGCCCCAGCATTTT | CASSQSSDRGHQPQHF
TRBJ2-3 | NA | TRBV6-5 | NA | TGTGCCAGCAGGGCAAGGACAGCGGGCACAGATACGCAGTATTTT | CASRARTAGTDTQYF
TRBJ1-2 | TRBD1 | TRBV29-1 | NA | TGCAGCGTTGACGGGACAGGGGGCGGCTATGGCTACACCTTC | CSVDGTGGGYGYTF
TRBJ2-7 | TRBD1 | TRBV18 | once | TGTGCCAGCTCCCTCCGGGACAGGGATCCTAAGAGAACGAGCGAGTACTTC | CASSLRDRDPKRTSEYF
TRBJ1-2 | NA | TRBV4-2 | NA | TGTGCCAGCAGCCAAGATCTAGGGGGCTACACCTTC | CASSQDLGGYTF
TRBJ1-1 | TRBD1 | TRBV6-5 | NA | TGTGCCAGCAGTAGAACCACAGGGGGAGAGACTGAAGCTTTCTTT | CASSRTTGGETEAFF
TRBJ2-7 | TRBD1 | TRBV4-2 | NA | TGTGCCAGCAGCCAAGCGACAGGGGGTTACGAGCAGTACTTC | CASSQATGGYEQYF
TRBJ2-1 | TRBD2 | TRBV7-3 | NA | TGTGCCAGCAGCCACCCCGGGACTAGCAATGAGCAGTTCTTC | CASSHPGTSNEQFF
TRBJ2-7 | NA | TRBV18 | NA | TGTGCCAGCTCAGCGACGGGACGGTCCTACGAGCAGTACTTC | CASSATGRSYEQYF
TRBJ2-7 | NA | TRBV3-1/TRBV3-2 | NA | TGTGCCAGCAGCCCCCGGGACAAAGCCTACGAGCAGTACTTC | CASSPRDKAYEQYF
TRBJ1-2 | TRBD1 | TRBV28 | NA | TGTGCCAGCAGTTTTGAGGGGGCGCGGGGCTACACCTTC | CASSFEGARGYTF
TRBJ2-1 | TRBD1 | TRBV9 | NA | TGTGCCAGCAGCGCCCAGACAGGGGGCGAGTACAATGAGCAGTTCTTC | CASSAQTGGEYNEQFF
TRBJ2-2 | TRBD1 | TRBV6-4 | NA | TGTGCCAGCAGGGCACAGGGGGCATCGAACACCGGGGAGCTGTTTTTT | CASRAQGASNTGELFF
TRBJ2-1 | TRBD2 | TRBV9 | NA | TGTGCCAGCAGCGTAGCGGGAGGGCCTCATAGTCAGGAGCAGTTCTTC | CASSVAGGPHSQEQFF
TRBJ1-5 | NA | TRBV19 | few | TGTGCCAGTAGTATAGATCCAGGGAATCAGCCCCAGCATTTT | CASSIDPGNQPQHF
TRBJ1-1 | NA | TRBV5-4 | NA | TGTGCCAGCAGCTTGGTGGCAGCGAGAGCGAAGAACACTGAAGCTTTCTTT | CASSLVAARAKNTEAFF
TRBJ2-3 | TRBD1 | TRBV3-1/TRBV3-2 | NA | TGTGCCAGCAGCCAAGATACCGTCAGGGGGGATACGCAGTATTTT | CASSQDTVRGDTQYF
TRBJ1-5 | NA | TRBV12-5 | NA | TGTGCTAGTGGTCTCGGACGTAGCAATCAGCCCCAGCATTTT | CASGLGRSNQPQHF